This T cell receptor (beta chain) was found in a study of CD8+ T cells in alopecia areata. Overall study context: Grafts of skin from C3H/HeJ donors aged roughly 6-13 months with spontaneous alopecia went to female C3H/HeJ mice aged about 6-10 weeks. Study-level points and caveats: Normal-skin resident alphabeta T cells also appear among scalp sample sequences. Researchers reported that TCR sharing among patients proved less clear than in mice, possibly HLA-linked.

This clone showed up just a few times. As yet, its antigen is unknown. Mouse gene names and germline throughout. The CDR3 is cut off 4 residues early in the read; its end comes from the germline J gene. The same CDR3 is also encoded by other DNA sequences in this sample. RNA was extracted and reverse transcribed into cDNA as the sequencing template. Profiling relied on immunoSEQ multiplex PCR, and the TCRdb table lists in-frame clones only, not all of them. Sampling found under 350,000 clones, none seen once. It was with CD4, CD8alpha, NKG2D, NKG2ACE and other markers that pooled cutaneous lymph node cells were sorted. This CDR3 contains 13 residues. Germline V lookup: CDR1 FNHDT, CDR2 SITEND (reference sequence).

Input material: CD4+ T cells sorted from a lymph node. The V and J genes are TRBV19 and TRBJ2-7; weak D call: TRBD1 (5 bases). The sequence was collected from a C3H/HeJ mouse with alopecia areata. This mouse strain has H2-k as its MHC haplotype. The sequenced CDR3 bases are TGTGCCAGCAGTCCCCGGACAAAATAT. Encoded protein: CASSPRTKY. The full-length CDR3 reads as CASSPRTKYEQYF.